This T cell receptor beta chain was retrieved from a study of T cells in Graves' hyperthyroidism and ophthalmopathy. Study-level results: Ophthalmopathy and stable hyperthyroidism were separated by a 13 V-J model.

A word on this clonotype: Antigen specificity is unknown.

Researchers amplified the TCR beta CDR3 regions from RNA transcripts. HTBI primers were employed in a first-round RT-PCR of the TCR CDR3. TCRdb processed the multiplex PCR reads anew with MiXCR; each CDR3 protein has one entry. The table includes a few hundred thousand distinct CDR3 sequences, 40% to 55% detected once. Patients were excluded because of uncontrolled infection, other autoimmune disease, pregnancy or lactation. Germline V gene lookup returns CDR1 SGHVS and CDR2 FNYEAQ. This CDR3 has 14 amino acids. The V and J ends lost 2 bases and 1 base, in that order; junction bases with no gene match: 2.

The origin of this receptor is an adult woman with Graves' disease, either hyperthyroidism or ophthalmopathy (not recorded which). The V and J genes are TRBV7-6 and TRBJ2-7; TRBD2 matches at 7 bases. The material sequenced was peripheral blood or thyroid tissue (not recorded which). The CDR3 DNA reads as TGTGCCAGCAGCTTACGGGAGGATTCCTACGAGCAGTACTTC. It is translated as CASSLREDSYEQYF.